These 31 T cell receptor beta chains were all obtained from the same sample, sequenced in a study of vaccination and CD4 T cells after COVID-19. Cultured CD4+ T-cell DNA underwent Oncomine TCR Beta short-read sequencing. MiXCR, applied by TCRdb to the PCR reads, yields one record per CDR3 protein. Of 13,000 or so distinct CDR3 sequences listed, roughly half are singletons. The treatment is: roughly 10-day PBMC culture with coronavirus spike peptide pools or control peptides (ViraFEST assay). Antigen specificity for these receptors is unknown. Material: CD4+ T cells from blood, cultured in vitro. The receptors derive from a human donor who had recovered from COVID-19.

In its sample, this clonotype was seen a few times. The chain couples TRBV20-1 to TRBJ1-6, with D perhaps TRBD1 (5 bases). Per the germline V gene, CDR1 is DFQATT and CDR2 is SNEGSKA (reference sequence). V was cut by 8 bases and J by 6 bases, with 11 bases left in between. The CDR3 contains 12 residues. CDR3 amino acids: CSPGRINSPLHF. The CDR3 DNA reads TGCAGTCCGGGACGGATTAATTCACCCCTCCACTTT.

The J gene is TRBJ2-1, the V gene TRBV15; 8 nucleotides align to TRBD2. The V gene end was trimmed by 0 bases and the J gene end by 9 bases; junction bases not matched to a gene: 10. The germline V gene encodes CDR1 LNHNV and CDR2 YYDKDF (reference sequence). The CDR3 loop spans 16 amino acids. Here the CDR3 DNA reads TGTGCCACCAGCAGAGATAGCGGGATAGGAGTAGGTGAGCAGTTCTTC. Amino acids: CATSRDSGIGVGEQFF.

Only a few counts were recorded for this clonotype. V gene TRBV28 combines with J gene TRBJ1-5; 7 nucleotides align to TRBD1. In germline, CDR1 is MDHEN, CDR2 SYDVKM. CDR3 length: 15 residues. With V trimmed by 5 bases and J by 2 bases, 6 bases remained unmatched. CDR3 sequence: CASSLGQAGNQPQHF. Here the CDR3 DNA reads TGTGCCAGCAGTCTTGGACAGGCGGGCAATCAGCCCCAGCATTTT.

The table lists this clonotype with a few counts. V and J are TRBV28 and TRBJ1-2; TRBD1 matches at 7 bases. Germline V gene sequence: CDR1 MDHEN, CDR2 SYDVKM. Trimming took 6 bases from V and 8 from J; bases not matched to a gene: 15. This CDR3 is built from 15 residues. CDR3 loop: CASSFSGTAAGGYTF. For the CDR3, the DNA is TGTGCCAGCAGCTTCTCAGGGACAGCTGCGGGAGGCTACACCTTC.

This clonotype turned up a few times. The chain has TRBV20-1 and TRBJ2-7; 11 bases align to TRBD2. Germline V lookup: CDR1 DFQATT, CDR2 SNEGSKA (reference sequence). The CDR3 extends over 17 amino acids. Trimming cost V 6 bases and J 4 bases; bases outside gene matches: 17. For the CDR3, the DNA is TGCAGTGCCGATTCCGGGTTCACCGGGACTAGCGGTTACGAGCAGTACTTC. It codes for CSADSGFTGTSGYEQYF.

This chain links TRBV19 with TRBJ1-5; TRBD1 matches at 12 bases. This CDR3 has 15 amino acids. The V gene end was trimmed by 5 bases and the J gene end by 5 bases; junction bases not matched to a gene: 4. Germline V lookup: CDR1 LNHDA, CDR2 SQIVND (reference sequence). The CDR3 region has the DNA TGTGCCAGTAGTTCGGGACAGGGGGCTTATCAGCCCCAGCATTTT. Protein: CASSSGQGAYQPQHF.

This clonotype was counted between two and nine times. The chain carries TRBV24-1 and TRBJ2-3, with D uncertain. The CDR3 loop spans 15 amino acids. V was shortened by 3 bases and J by 3 bases, with 12 bases between the two germline ends. CDR1 KGHDR and CDR2 SFDVKD come from the germline V gene. The CDR3 here is CATSDQSVLTDTQYF. For the CDR3, the DNA is TGTGCCACCAGTGATCAAAGCGTGCTGACAGATACGCAGTATTTT.

This clonotype was seen only a few times. The chain is built from TRBV20-1 and TRBJ2-3, with TRBD2 identical over 11 bases. Trimming took 3 bases from V and 0 from J; bases not matched to a gene: 5. The germline V gene encodes CDR1 DFQATT and CDR2 SNEGSKA (reference sequence). This CDR3 comprises 16 residues. For the CDR3, the DNA is TGCAGTGCTAGGATGTTAGCGGGAGGGAGCACAGATACGCAGTATTTT. Translated: CSARMLAGGSTDTQYF.

The CDR3 nucleotides read TGTGCCTGGAGTTTGTTAGGGGGGCACCAAGAGACCCAGTACTTC. Protein: CAWSLLGGHQETQYF. The chain combines TRBV30 with TRBJ2-5; either TRBD1 or TRBD2 may supply D (6 bases each). Trimming left V 2 bases short and J 0 bases short, with 13 bases between. This CDR3 has 15 residues. Germline CDR1 and CDR2: GTSNPN and SVGIG (reference sequence).

V usage is TRBV10-3 and J usage is TRBJ2-7; D possibly corresponds to TRBD2 (6 bases). Trimming cost V 7 bases and J 4 bases, with 11 bases left between them. The CDR3 sequence is 12 residues long. Per germline, CDR1 ENHRY and CDR2 SYGVKD. The CDR3 DNA reads as TGTGCCATCAACGGGGACTCTTACGAGCAGTACTTC. It codes for CAINGDSYEQYF.

The chain recombines TRBV20-1 with TRBJ2-5, with TRBD2 matching over 13 bases. This CDR3 spans 16 amino acids. Per germline, CDR1 DFQATT and CDR2 SNEGSKA (reference sequence). Unmatched junction bases numbered 4, after V lost 0 bases and J lost 3 bases. The CDR3 protein is CSARETSGRYEETQYF. The CDR3 DNA sequence: TGCAGTGCTAGAGAGACTAGCGGGAGGTATGAAGAGACCCAGTACTTC.

The V gene is TRBV21-1, the J gene TRBJ2-1; TRBD2, the table's D call, was not compared with the DNA. TRBV21-1 is shown as a pseudogene. The CDR3 covers 18 residues. This CDR3 is CASSSQGLAGPSYNEQFF. DNA of the CDR3: TGTGCCAGCAGCTCCCAGGGGCTAGCGGGCCCCTCCTACAATGAGCAGTTCTTC.

The V call is TRBV6-1, the J call TRBJ1-1; no definite D call. Between the trimmed V and J ends, which lost 6 bases and 6 bases, there was a span of 17 bases. CDR1 and CDR2 (germline): MNHNS, SASEGT. The CDR3 loop spans 14 amino acids. CDR3 residues: CASSRRGPTSEAFF. In DNA, the CDR3 is TGTGCCAGCAGCCGGCGGGGTCCAACTTCTGAAGCTTTCTTT.

A single count supports this clonotype. The V gene is TRBV19, the J gene TRBJ2-2; TRBD2 aligns across 7 bases. Per germline, CDR1 LNHDA and CDR2 SQIVND (reference sequence). With 3 bases clipped from V and 3 bases from J, the junction kept 22 bases outside the gene matches. This CDR3 has 21 amino acids. The CDR3 bases are TGTGCCAGTAGTATGGTGGGTTCAGACCCCGGGGCTAGCGGATACACCGGGGAGCTGTTTTTT. This encodes CASSMVGSDPGASGYTGELFF.

The chain links TRBV2 to TRBJ2-3; D is uncertain. CDR3 size: 12 residues. Trimming shortened V by 5 bases and J by 3 bases, and 6 bases separated the two germline ends. Germline V gene sequence: CDR1 SNHLY, CDR2 FYNNEI. The CDR3 loop is CASSRLTDTQYF. CDR3 coding DNA: TGTGCCAGCAGTCGACTGACAGATACGCAGTATTTT.

This clonotype was seen only a few times. The chain recombines TRBV9 with TRBJ1-6; 9 bases are a match to TRBD1. Germline trimming cut 4 bases from V and 6 bases from J; bases unmatched to any gene: 5. The germline V gene encodes CDR1 SGDLS and CDR2 YYNGEE. CDR3 length equals 15 residues. The CDR3 DNA reads TGTGCCAGCAGCCCTCGACAGGGGGGTAATTCACCCCTCCACTTT. This translates into CASSPRQGGNSPLHF.

This chain links TRBV6-5 with TRBJ1-5; D is undetermined. Germline CDR1 MNHEY, CDR2 SVGAGI. V gave up 2 bases and J gave up 4 bases, with 12 bases separating them. This CDR3 has 15 amino acids. The CDR3 loop reads CASSYREGRNQPQHF. The CDR3 region has the DNA TGTGCCAGCAGTTACAGGGAGGGTCGAAATCAGCCCCAGCATTTT.

This CDR3 is CASTPGGDNEQFF. The DNA of the CDR3 is TGTGCCAGCACCCCCGGGGGGGACAATGAGCAGTTCTTC. The rearrangement uses TRBV6-1 and TRBJ2-1; 8 bases align to TRBD2. This CDR3 has 13 amino acids. J gave up 5 bases and V 7 bases, and 4 bases lay outside the gene matches. Germline CDR1 and CDR2: MNHNS and SASEGT.

V and J are TRBV5-1 and TRBJ1-5; 9 bases line up with TRBD1. V was clipped by 2 bases and J by 6 bases; unmatched bases: 3. The CDR3 runs 14 residues. Germline lookup yields CDR1 SGHRS and CDR2 YFSETQ. The DNA for the CDR3 is TGCGCCAGCAGCTTAGGGACAGGGTTTCAGCCCCAGCATTTT. Translated, it gives CASSLGTGFQPQHF.

This clonotype was picked up one time. The rearrangement links TRBV5-1 to TRBJ1-6; TRBD1 aligns across 8 bases. This CDR3 is built from 13 residues. Trimming cost V 4 bases and J 12 bases; bases outside gene matches: 6. Looked up from germline, CDR1 is SGHRS and CDR2 is YFSETQ. As DNA, the CDR3 is TGCGCCAGCAGCCCGACAGGGGACGTACCCCTCCACTTT. This sequence encodes CASSPTGDVPLHF. Drawing the rest from reference TRBV5-1 and TRBJ1-6, the complete variable domain is KAGVTQTPRYLIKTRGQQVTLSCSPISGHRSVSWYQQTPGQGLQFLFEYFSETQRNKGNFPGRFSGRQFSNSRSEMNVSTLELGDSALYLCASSPTGDVPLHFGNGTRLTVT.

The chain joins TRBV20-1 to TRBJ2-7; D is uncertain. CDR1 DFQATT and CDR2 SNEGSKA come from the germline V gene (reference sequence). V shed 3 bases and J shed 5 bases, with 8 bases lying between them. The CDR3 runs 11 residues. The CDR3 nucleotides read TGCAGTGCTAGGGTGGGAAACGAGCAGTACTTC. Residues: CSARVGNEQYF.

The chain carries TRBV4-1 and TRBJ2-7; TRBD1 matches 10 bases. Germline V gives CDR1 MGHRA, CDR2 YSYEKL. The CDR3 totals 16 residues. The J segment lost 2 bases and the V segment lost 4 bases, leaving 8 bases of the junction unmatched. The DNA of the CDR3 is TGCGCCAGCAGCCCTCCCGACAGGGGGCGGCCCTACGAGCAGTACTTC. Its translation: CASSPPDRGRPYEQYF.

This clonotype was seen a handful of times. This chain joins TRBV7-2 and TRBJ1-6, with D unresolved. The CDR3 sequence is 17 residues long. V gave up 6 bases and J gave up 10 bases, with 25 bases separating them. CDR1 is SGHTA, CDR2 FQGNSA, per germline. The CDR3 protein is CASSPSYLRVPQSPLHF. The CDR3 DNA sequence: TGTGCCAGCAGTCCGTCCTATTTAAGGGTCCCTCAGTCACCCCTCCACTTT.

This clonotype came up once. The chain combines TRBV18 with TRBJ1-2; TRBD1 might be the D (5 bases). V lost 3 bases and J 4 bases, leaving 15 bases between the germline ends. Germline loops: CDR1 KGHSH, CDR2 LQKENI. This CDR3 comprises 15 residues. CDR3 bases: TGTGCCAGCTCACCCGATGCGACAGCATCCTATGGCTACACCTTC. It specifies CASSPDATASYGYTF. Combining the CDR3 with reference TRBV18 and TRBJ1-2 gives the whole variable domain NAGVMQNPRHLVRRRGQEARLRCSPMKGHSHVYWYRQLPEEGLKFMVYLQKENIIDESGMPKERFSAEFPKEGPSILRIQQVVRGDSAAYFCASSPDATASYGYTFGSGTRLTVV.

The chain uses TRBV6-1 and TRBJ2-5, with D uncertain. V lost 4 bases, J lost 4 bases, and 10 bases lay in between. Germline V CDR1 and CDR2: MNHNS, SASEGT. CDR3 length: 13 amino acids. Here the CDR3 DNA reads TGTGCCAGCAGTGCTGGCAGATTAGAGACCCAGTACTTC. The encoded protein is CASSAGRLETQYF.

The chain links TRBV7-6 to TRBJ2-7; 9 positions match TRBD2. In germline, CDR1 is SGHVS, CDR2 FNYEAQ. V shed 1 base, J shed 7 bases, and the junction held 11 bases outside the gene matches. The CDR3 spans 16 residues. CDR3 region: CASSLVSGRTPREQYF. The CDR3 region has the DNA TGTGCCAGCAGCTTAGTGAGCGGGAGGACCCCTCGGGAGCAGTACTTC.

This clonotype was seen more than once but under ten times. This sequence joins TRBV28 and TRBJ2-3, with a possible D match to TRBD1 (6 bases). CDR1 and CDR2 (germline): MDHEN, SYDVKM. The V end lost 2 bases, the J end lost 6 bases, and 9 bases lay between the germline ends. This CDR3 is 13 amino acids long. In DNA, the CDR3 is TGTGCCAGCAGTTTAGGGGGCCGGGATACGCAGTATTTT. Translation: CASSLGGRDTQYF.

There are a few counts of this clonotype. The chain couples TRBV6-2 or TRBV6-3 to TRBJ1-2; tentative D call: TRBD1 (6 bases). Trimming took 5 bases from V and 4 from J, leaving 20 bases between them. CDR3 size: 16 residues. From germline, CDR1 is MNHEY and CDR2 SVGEGT. The CDR3 sequence is CASSNEQGSGLYGYTF. CDR3 bases: TGTGCCAGCAGTAACGAACAGGGATCGGGACTCTATGGCTACACCTTC.

V and J are TRBV19 and TRBJ2-5; D ambiguous. Deletions cut 7 bases from V and 4 bases from J, with 22 bases between. There are 16 residues in the CDR3. CDR1 LNHDA and CDR2 SQIVND come from the germline V gene (reference sequence). CDR3 DNA sequence: TGTGCCAGTACCCCGGTGGTGGCCGCCCGCCGAGAGACCCAGTACTTC. Translation gives CASTPVVAARRETQYF.

This clonotype was observed a few times. CDR3 sequence (DNA): TGTGCCAGCCGGACTAGCGGGAGTCCACAGCAGTACTTC. Encoded protein: CASRTSGSPQQYF. This rearrangement joins TRBV6-1 to TRBJ2-7; 13 bases map to TRBD2. V lost 8 bases to trimming and J lost 8 bases; unmatched junction nucleotides: 6. There are 13 residues in the CDR3. Germline V lookup: CDR1 MNHNS, CDR2 SASEGT.

The chain joins TRBV30 to TRBJ2-7, with D possibly matching TRBD2 (5 bases). In germline, CDR1 is GTSNPN, CDR2 SVGIG (reference sequence). CDR3 size: 13 residues. V lost 4 bases to trimming and J lost 6 bases, with 16 bases between them. The CDR3 nucleotides read TGTGCCTGGAACTACGGGATATCCCCCGAGCAGTACTTC. It encodes CAWNYGISPEQYF. The full variable domain, its missing parts supplied by reference TRBV30 and TRBJ2-7, is SQTIHQWPATLVQPVGSPLSLECTVEGTSNPNLYWYRQAAGRGLQLLFYSVGIGQISSEVPQNLSASRPQDRQFILSSKKLLLSDSGFYLCAWNYGISPEQYFGPGTRLTVT.